One T cell receptor (beta chain) is described in this entry. Its antigen is currently unknown. This specimen belongs to a study of human T cells and chemical hapten exposure. General study results and limits: Patch test score tracked positively with PT1 expanded TCR counts.

Time point reported: pre-sensitization, week 0. Treatment specified: therapeutic diphenylcyclopropenone sensitization with weekly scalp DPC. CDR1 is SGDLS, CDR2 YYNGEE, per germline. This CDR3 spans 16 amino acids. Trimming stripped 3 bases from V and 2 bases from J, with 15 bases between. Original processing methods: The number of TCRs in each sample had a median of roughly 100,000 and spanned about 20,000 to 690,600. A single record per CDR3 protein comes from TCRdb applying MiXCR to the RACE reads. Clone size and V and J calls follow TCRdb, not the original study. The sample yields about 180,000 distinct CDR3 sequences, around 30% seen once.

The origin of this receptor is a young woman with alopecia areata. Some clones in this sample may be carry-over from other donors' samples. The rearrangement uses TRBV9 and TRBJ2-1; possibly TRBD2 for D (5 bases). The sample here was whole blood, taken in connection with sensitization to the hapten diphenylcyclopropenone (DPC). The CDR3 protein is CASSASLGSAYNEQFF. The CDR3 DNA is TGTGCCAGCAGCGCTTCCCTGGGTAGCGCCTACAATGAGCAGTTCTTC.